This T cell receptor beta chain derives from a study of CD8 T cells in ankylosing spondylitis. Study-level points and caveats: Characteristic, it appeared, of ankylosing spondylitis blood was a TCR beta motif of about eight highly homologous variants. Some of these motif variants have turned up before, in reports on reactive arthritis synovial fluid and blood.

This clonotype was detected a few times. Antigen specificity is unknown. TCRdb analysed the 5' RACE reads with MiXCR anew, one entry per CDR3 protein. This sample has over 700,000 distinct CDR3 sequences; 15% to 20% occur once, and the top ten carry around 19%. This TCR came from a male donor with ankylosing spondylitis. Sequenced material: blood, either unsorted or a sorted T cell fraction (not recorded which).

CDR3 residues: CASSLLSAGGLPKNIQYF. CDR3 nucleotides: TGTGCCAGCAGCTTATTGAGCGCGGGAGGCCTACCCAAAAACATTCAGTACTTC. The V call is TRBV7-8, the J call TRBJ2-4; 8 bases agree with TRBD2. The CDR3 contains 18 residues. Germline-derived CDR1 and CDR2 are SGHVS and FQNEAQ. Unmatched junction bases numbered 11, after V lost 2 bases and J lost 2 bases.